The clone carrying this TCR beta chain was counted a few times. The sample belongs to a study of STAT5B mutations in CD4+ large granular lymphocyte leukemia. Assay used: immunoSEQ multiplex PCR; TCRdb lists only in-frame clones, some missing. The sample has 30,000 to 40,000 clones, 69% seen once; the top ten hold 2.5% to 3%. The CDR3 is made up of 15 amino acids. The germline gives CDR1 SNHLY, CDR2 FYNNEI. With 6 bases removed from V and 6 bases from J, the gap between germline ends came to 15 bases. The chain is built from TRBV2 and TRBJ1-6; weak D call: TRBD1 (6 bases). Sample: CD4+ T cells from blood buffy coats. The TCR was taken from a human donor in good health. CDR3 amino acids: CASSVLDSFNSPLHF. CDR3 DNA sequence: TGTGCCAGCAGCGTGCTGGACAGCTTTAATTCACCCCTCCACTTT.